This T cell receptor (beta chain) is from a study of molecular identifiers for immune sequencing clone quantification. This CDR3 has 16 residues. V lost 3 bases, J lost 0 bases, and 14 bases lay in between. MiXCR, run by TCRdb on the PCR reads, gives a single entry per CDR3 protein. Of about 100,000 distinct CDR3 sequences detected, approximately 22% appear once; the ten largest clones hold approximately 1.1%. Specimen: naive CD8+ T cells from blood, with Jurkat cell RNA spiked in. This sample's subset: FACS-sorted CD8+CD4-CCR7+CD45RA+ naive T cells. The source of this sequence is a human donor in good health. Some libraries in this study had Jurkat cell RNA spiked in. This chain joins TRBV12-3 or TRBV12-4 and TRBJ1-1; D is unresolved. The CDR3 region is CASSFPPAHMNTEAFF. Here the CDR3 DNA reads TGTGCCAGCAGTTTTCCCCCAGCTCACATGAACACTGAAGCTTTCTTT.